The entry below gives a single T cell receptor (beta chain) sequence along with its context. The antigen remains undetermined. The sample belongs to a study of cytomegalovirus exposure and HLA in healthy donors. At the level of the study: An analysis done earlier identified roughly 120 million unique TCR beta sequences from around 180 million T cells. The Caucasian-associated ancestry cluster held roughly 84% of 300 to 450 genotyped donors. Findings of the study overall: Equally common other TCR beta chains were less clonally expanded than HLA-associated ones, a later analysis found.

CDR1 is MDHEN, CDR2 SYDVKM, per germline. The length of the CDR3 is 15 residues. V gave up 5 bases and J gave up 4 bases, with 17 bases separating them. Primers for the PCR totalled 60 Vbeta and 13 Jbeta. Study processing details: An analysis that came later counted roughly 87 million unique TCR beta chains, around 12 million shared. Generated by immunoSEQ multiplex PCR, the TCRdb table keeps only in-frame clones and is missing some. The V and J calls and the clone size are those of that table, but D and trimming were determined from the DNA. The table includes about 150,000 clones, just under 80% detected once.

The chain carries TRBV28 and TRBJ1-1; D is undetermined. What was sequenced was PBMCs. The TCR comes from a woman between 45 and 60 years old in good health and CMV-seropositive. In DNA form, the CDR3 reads TGTGCCAGCAGTCTGACCTGGGAGGCGGCCACTGAAGCTTTCTTT. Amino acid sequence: CASSLTWEAATEAFF.